The T cell receptor beta chain described here comes from a study of beta chain features in type 1 diabetes. Overall study context: Examined across all samples were over 85 million sorted cells. Study observations and caveats: With patients and controls alike, PCR might favor shorter templates to an equal degree.

Isolation of CD4+ naive, central memory, regulatory and stem cell-like memory cells was achieved by sorting via CD45RO/CCR7/CD25/CD127/CD95/CD27. There are a few counts of this clone. The antigen remains unidentified. Reverse transcription of all isolated RNA meant that expressed TCRB transcripts were sequenced. The data were produced by immunoSEQ multiplex PCR, yet TCRdb's version contains in-frame clones alone and is incomplete. The sample lists some 270,000 clones, about 7.8% occurring once. Germline V gene lookup returns CDR1 SGDLS and CDR2 YYNGEE. After removal of 0 bases from V and 5 bases from J, the junction contained 7 bases not matched to a gene. This CDR3 is built from 15 residues.

Sequenced material: central memory CD4+ T cells from blood. The chain couples TRBV9 to TRBJ1-2; 7 nucleotides agree with TRBD1. The sequence was collected from a young woman in good health. The chain's CDR3 is CASSVGQGGWYGYTF. CDR3 DNA sequence: TGTGCCAGCAGCGTAGGACAGGGCGGTTGGTATGGCTACACCTTC.